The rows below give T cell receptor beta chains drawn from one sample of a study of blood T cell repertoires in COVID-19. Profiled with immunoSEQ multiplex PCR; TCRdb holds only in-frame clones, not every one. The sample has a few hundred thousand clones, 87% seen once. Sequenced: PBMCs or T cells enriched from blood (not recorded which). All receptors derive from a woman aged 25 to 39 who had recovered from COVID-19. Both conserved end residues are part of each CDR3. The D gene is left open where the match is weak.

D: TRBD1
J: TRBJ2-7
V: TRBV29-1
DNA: TGCAGCGTTGTGGTGACAGGGGCCCGTTACGAGCAGTACTTC
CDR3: CSVVVTGARYEQYF

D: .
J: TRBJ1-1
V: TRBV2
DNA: TGTGCCAGCAGTGGGAGCAACACTGAAGCTTTCTTT
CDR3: CASSGSNTEAFF

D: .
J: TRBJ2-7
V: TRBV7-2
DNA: TGTGCCAGCAGCTTAATGGCAGAAAGAAAAACCTACGAGCAGTACTTC
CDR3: CASSLMAERKTYEQYF

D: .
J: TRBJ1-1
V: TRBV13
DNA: TGTGCCAGCAGCTCCCTCGGCGGGGTCACTGAAGCTTTCTTT
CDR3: CASSSLGGVTEAFF

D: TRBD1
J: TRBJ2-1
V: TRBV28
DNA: TGTGCCAGCAGTGGGGGGACAGGGGGTCATGAGCAGTTCTTC
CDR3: CASSGGTGGHEQFF

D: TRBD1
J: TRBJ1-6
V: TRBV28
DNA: TGTGCCAGCAGAATGGGACAGGGGGATTCACCCCTCCACTTT
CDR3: CASRMGQGDSPLHF

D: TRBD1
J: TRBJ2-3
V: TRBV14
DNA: TGTGCCAGCAGCCTGACAGGGGCTGGCACAGATACGCAGTATTTT
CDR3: CASSLTGAGTDTQYF

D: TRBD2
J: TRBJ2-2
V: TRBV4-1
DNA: TGCGCCAGCAGCCAAGGGGTAGCGGGGAACACCGGGGAGCTGTTTTTT
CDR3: CASSQGVAGNTGELFF

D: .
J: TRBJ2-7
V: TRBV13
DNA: TGTGCCAGCAGGGACGGGACAGCGGGCTACGAGCAGTACTTC
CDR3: CASRDGTAGYEQYF

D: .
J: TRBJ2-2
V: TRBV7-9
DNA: TGTGCCAGCGACAGGTCGTCACGCACCGGGGAGCTGTTTTTT
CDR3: CASDRSSRTGELFF

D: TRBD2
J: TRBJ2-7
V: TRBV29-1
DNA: TGCAGCGTCCTTTTCGCGGGAGGGCCGTCCTACGAGCAGTACTTC
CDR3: CSVLFAGGPSYEQYF

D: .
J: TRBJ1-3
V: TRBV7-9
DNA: TGTGCCAGCAGGGCGGGACCCTCTGGAAACACCATATATTTT
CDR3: CASRAGPSGNTIYF

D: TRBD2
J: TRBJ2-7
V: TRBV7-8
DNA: TGTGCCAGCAGCTTAGGGGGACTAGCGGACCTCTCCTACGAGCAGTACTTC
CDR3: CASSLGGLADLSYEQYF

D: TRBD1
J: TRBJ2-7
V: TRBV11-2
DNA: TGTGCCAGCAGCCGGGACAGGACTTCCTACGAGCAGTACTTC
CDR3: CASSRDRTSYEQYF